One sample yielded the 2 T cell receptor beta chains listed below, sequenced in a study of T cell changes during pregnancy in multiple sclerosis. The method was immunoSEQ multiplex PCR; TCRdb's version includes in-frame clones alone and lacks a portion of them. The sample gives more than 85,000 clones, around nine tenths of which show up once; more than 0.95% is in the top ten. Sequencing used peripheral blood, obtained in the second trimester of pregnancy. These receptors originate from a female donor with multiple sclerosis, enrolled in a pregnancy study.

Only a few counts were recorded for this clone. The chain has TRBV7-8 and TRBJ1-1; 11 nucleotides line up with TRBD1. The CDR3 is 14 amino acids. V lost 3 bases and J lost 5; bases outside the gene matches: 2. Per germline, CDR1 SGHVS and CDR2 FQNEAQ. The CDR3 coding sequence is TGTGCCAGCAGCTTGTGGGACAGGGGGACTGAAGCTTTCTTT. Its protein is CASSLWDRGTEAFF.

This rearrangement joins TRBV2 to TRBJ1-5, with D possibly being TRBD1 (6 bases). Between the trimmed V and J ends, which lost 8 bases and 3 bases, there was a span of 11 bases. This CDR3 has 13 residues. The germline CDR1 and CDR2 sequences are SNHLY and FYNNEI. CDR3 amino acids: CASLQGNNQPQHF. CDR3 sequence (DNA): TGTGCCAGCTTACAGGGTAACAATCAGCCCCAGCATTTT.